The 30 T cell receptor beta chains reported below all come from one sample, sequenced in a study of T cells after somatic rescue of genetic block. Sequencing used immunoSEQ multiplex PCR; TCRdb keeps in-frame clones, though not all of them. The sample has tens of thousands of clones; 85% to 95% are singletons. Sequencing used peripheral blood mononuclear cells (PBMCs). The source is a man aged 35 to 55.

This rearrangement joins TRBV5-1 to TRBJ2-7; 9 bases match TRBD1. The germline gives CDR1 SGHRS, CDR2 YFSETQ. This CDR3 region has 15 residues. The ends lost 3 bases at V and 5 bases at J; junction bases unmatched: 9. The CDR3 DNA is TGCGCCAGCAGCTCCCAACAGGGGGCGATCAACGAGCAGTACTTC. Its protein product is CASSSQQGAINEQYF.

This clone showed up just once. V gene TRBV6-1 combines with J gene TRBJ2-5; the match to TRBD1 covers 9 bases. This CDR3 spans 13 amino acids. Germline V gene lookup returns CDR1 MNHNS and CDR2 SASEGT. The J segment lost 3 bases and the V segment lost 6 bases, leaving 2 bases of the junction unmatched. CDR3 coding DNA: TGTGCCAGCAGAGGGACAGGGAAAGAGACCCAGTACTTC. Protein product: CASRGTGKETQYF.

The chain links TRBV19 to TRBJ1-4, with D unresolved. Germline CDR1 is LNHDA and CDR2 is SQIVND (reference sequence). This CDR3 is built from 13 residues. V gave up 7 bases and J gave up 6 bases, with 12 bases separating them. The CDR3 nucleotides read TGTGCCAGTAATATTCTGGGAGATGAAAAACTGTTTTTT. Amino acid sequence: CASNILGDEKLFF.

V is TRBV5-1 and J is TRBJ2-1, with 11 bases fitting TRBD2. The CDR3 has 16 residues. Germline loops: CDR1 SGHRS, CDR2 YFSETQ. The junction had 5 bases not matched to a gene; V was cut back by 1 base and J by 5 bases. The CDR3 reads CASSLTRLAGNNEQFF. In DNA form, the CDR3 reads TGCGCCAGCAGCTTGACCCGACTAGCGGGAAACAATGAGCAGTTCTTC.

This chain uses TRBV7-9 with TRBJ2-5; TRBD1 matches at 9 bases. The CDR3 loop spans 14 amino acids. With V trimmed by 5 bases and J by 7 bases, 8 bases remained unmatched. Germline CDR1 is SEHNR and CDR2 is FQNEAQ (reference sequence). In DNA, the CDR3 is TGTGCCAGCAGCCAACAGGGGGCTTGGGGGACCCAGTACTTC. It yields the protein CASSQQGAWGTQYF.

J is TRBJ2-5 and V is TRBV28; 11 nucleotides agree with TRBD2. The length of the CDR3 is 18 residues. With V trimmed by 6 bases and J by 4 bases, 16 bases remained unmatched. CDR1 and CDR2 (germline): MDHEN, SYDVKM. The chain's CDR3 is CASSPGGLAGGRGETQYF. In DNA, the CDR3 is TGTGCCAGCAGCCCCGGGGGGCTAGCGGGAGGCCGGGGAGAGACCCAGTACTTC. The complete variable domain, with remaining parts taken from reference TRBV28 and TRBJ2-5, reads DVKVTQSSRYLVKRTGEKVFLECVQDMDHENMFWYRQDPGLGLRLIYFSYDVKMKEKGDIPEGYSVSREKKERFSLILESASTNQTSMYLCASSPGGLAGGRGETQYFGPGTRLLVL.

The rearrangement joins TRBV6-1 to TRBJ2-5, with D perhaps given as TRBD1 or TRBD2 (5 bases each). The DNA end is more similar to TRBJ2-7, so the J call may be wrong. Per the germline V gene, CDR1 is MNHNS and CDR2 is SASEGT. CDR3 size: 15 residues. As DNA, the CDR3 is TGTGCCAGCAGCGGACTGGGGGATAGCTCCTACGAGCAGTACTTC. This translates into CASSGLGDSSYEQYF.

The chain links TRBV19 to TRBJ1-1; D unclear. The V gene's germline CDR1 is LNHDA and CDR2 SQIVND (reference sequence). The CDR3 has 12 residues. Trimming took off 9 bases at V and 5 bases at J, with 13 bases between the two ends. This CDR3 is CASTNGRTEAFF. The DNA for the CDR3 is TGTGCCAGCACTAATGGACGAACTGAAGCTTTCTTT.

V gene TRBV5-8 combines with J gene TRBJ2-3, with D possibly being TRBD1 or TRBD2 (5 bases each). The ends were cut back, 8 bases at V and 0 bases at J, with 10 bases in the middle. The CDR3 runs 13 residues. Germline V gene data show CDR1 as SGHTS and CDR2 as YDEGEE. In nucleotides, the CDR3 is TGTGCCAGGGGGGTCCTTAGCACAGATACGCAGTATTTT. Translating it yields CARGVLSTDTQYF.

The count of this clone is one. The V call is TRBV28, the J call TRBJ1-1; D is uncertain. The V and J ends lost 4 bases and 0 bases respectively, with 6 bases between them. Per germline, CDR1 MDHEN and CDR2 SYDVKM. The CDR3 totals 13 residues. The CDR3 DNA reads as TGTGCCAGCAGTTGGAGCATGAACACTGAAGCTTTCTTT. This translates into CASSWSMNTEAFF.

The CDR3 DNA sequence: TGTGCCAGCAGTGAGCCGGGACTAGCGGGAAGGGGCAGGGAGCTGTTTTTT. This encodes CASSEPGLAGRGRELFF. The chain links TRBV25-1 to TRBJ2-2; 13 bases fit TRBD2. CDR1 and CDR2 from the germline V gene are MGHDK and SYGVNS. The CDR3 extends over 17 amino acids. V trimming: 3 bases; J trimming: 9 bases; junction bases outside the gene matches: 10.

In this sample, this clone turned up once. Germline and junction disagree at one end, which may indicate a read error. This rearrangement joins TRBV10-3 to TRBJ2-7; D ambiguous. In germline, CDR1 is ENHRY, CDR2 SYGVKD. The CDR3 sequence is 10 residues long. This CDR3 reads CAIGTSYQAF. The CDR3, as DNA: TGTGCCATCGGTACAAGTTATCAAGCCTTC.

The gene calls are TRBV7-6 and TRBJ2-1, with D tentatively TRBD2 (6 bases). The CDR3 consists of 16 residues. From germline, CDR1 is SGHVS and CDR2 FNYEAQ. Deletions cut 5 bases from V and 5 bases from J, with 19 bases between. The CDR3 DNA sequence: TGTGCCAGCAGCCCAAGGAGGGCAGGCGATGACAATGAGCAGTTCTTC. Translated: CASSPRRAGDDNEQFF.

V and J are TRBV28 and TRBJ2-7, with D maybe TRBD1 (5 bases). The CDR3 has 13 amino acids. Germline values: CDR1 MDHEN, CDR2 SYDVKM. Trimming left V 6 bases short and J 2 bases short, with 11 bases between. As DNA, the CDR3 is TGTGCCAGCAGACCTACAGGAACCTACGAGCAGTACTTC. This gives the protein CASRPTGTYEQYF. The entire variable domain, with the rest obtained from reference TRBV28 and TRBJ2-7, is as follows: DVKVTQSSRYLVKRTGEKVFLECVQDMDHENMFWYRQDPGLGLRLIYFSYDVKMKEKGDIPEGYSVSREKKERFSLILESASTNQTSMYLCASRPTGTYEQYFGPGTRLTVT.

This rearrangement joins TRBV28 to TRBJ2-2; the D is unclear. Germline lookup yields CDR1 MDHEN and CDR2 SYDVKM. V dropped 10 bases and J dropped 0 bases, with 12 bases sitting between them. The CDR3 has 14 amino acids. DNA for the CDR3: TGTGCCACCCTGCGCGGTTCGAACACCGGGGAGCTGTTTTTT. Protein: CATLRGSNTGELFF.

The V and J genes are TRBV28 and TRBJ2-5; 14 bases agree with TRBD2. CDR1 and CDR2 (germline): MDHEN, SYDVKM. V gave up 3 bases and J gave up 7 bases; unmatched junction bases: 4. The CDR3 runs to 15 residues. CDR3 coding DNA: TGTGCCAGCAGTTTCGGGACTAGCGGGAGAGGGACCCAGTACTTC. Translation: CASSFGTSGRGTQYF. Full variable domain (outside the CDR3, taken from reference TRBV28 and TRBJ2-5): DVKVTQSSRYLVKRTGEKVFLECVQDMDHENMFWYRQDPGLGLRLIYFSYDVKMKEKGDIPEGYSVSREKKERFSLILESASTNQTSMYLCASSFGTSGRGTQYFGPGTRLLVL.

This chain links TRBV9 with TRBJ2-5; 9 bases align to TRBD2. Germline CDR1 SGDLS, CDR2 YYNGEE. V shed 0 bases, J shed 4 bases, and the junction held 4 bases outside the gene matches. CDR3 length: 15 residues. The CDR3 loop reads CASSVAAGGGETQYF. For the CDR3, the DNA is TGTGCCAGCAGCGTAGCGGCGGGAGGGGGAGAGACCCAGTACTTC.

The genes are TRBV5-4 and TRBJ1-2; D is undetermined. V was shortened by 2 bases and J by 5 bases, with 13 bases between the two germline ends. CDR1 is SGHNT, CDR2 YYREEE, per germline (reference sequence). The CDR3 totals 14 residues. The CDR3 DNA follows: TGTGCCAGCAGCTTTAAGGGAAACCGATATGGCTACACCTTC. Translation: CASSFKGNRYGYTF.

This chain connects TRBV5-1 to TRBJ2-5; 12 nucleotides match TRBD2. The CDR3 extends over 15 amino acids. V dropped 5 bases and J dropped 4; count of bases not matched to a gene: 6. The germline CDR1 and CDR2 sequences are SGHRS and YFSETQ. The CDR3 nucleotides read TGCGCCAGCAGACTAAGACTAGCGGGGGCAGAGACCCAGTACTTC. Translated: CASRLRLAGAETQYF.

The chain links TRBV6-5 to TRBJ2-1; a weak D match, TRBD1 (6 bases). CDR1 is MNHEY, CDR2 SVGAGI, per germline. There are 15 residues in the CDR3. V gave up 0 bases and J gave up 5 bases, with 11 bases separating them. Here the CDR3 reads CASSYSFGTHNEQFF. The CDR3 coding sequence is TGTGCCAGCAGTTACTCCTTTGGGACACACAATGAGCAGTTCTTC.

The table lists this clone with a count of one. At one of its ends the junction is not consistent with the germline gene, which may arise from a read error. The same CDR3 is also encoded by other DNA sequences in this sample. The chain carries TRBV12-5 and TRBJ1-5; 9 bases are a match to TRBD1. Germline values: CDR1 LGHNT, CDR2 FRNRAP. The CDR3 has 16 amino acids. The CDR3 sequence is CASGYRDRVICQPQHF. The CDR3 DNA sequence: TGTGCTAGCGGTTACCGGGACAGGGTCATCTGTCAGCCCCAGCATTTT.

The chain has TRBV6-6 and TRBJ1-5; 9 positions match TRBD1. The CDR3 totals 15 residues. V lost 6 bases, J lost 6 bases, and 9 bases stayed unmatched. CDR1 MNHNY and CDR2 SVGAGI come from the germline V gene (reference sequence). The CDR3 DNA reads as TGTGCCAGCAGACCGGGACAGGGTTATGGTCAGCCCCAGCATTTT. Protein: CASRPGQGYGQPQHF.

The chain combines TRBV18 with TRBJ2-3; TRBD2 is a possible D gene (7 bases). Deletions cut 6 bases from V and 4 bases from J, with 23 bases between. The CDR3 is 17 amino acids. From germline, CDR1 is KGHSH and CDR2 LQKENI. The CDR3 DNA sequence: TGTGCCAGCTCCCCCCAGCCGCGAGGAGGGGGGGCAGATACGCAGTATTTT. Translated, it gives CASSPQPRGGGADTQYF.

V and J are TRBV5-1 and TRBJ2-7, with TRBD1 as a possible D gene (6 bases). Trimming took off 0 bases at V and 7 bases at J, with 11 bases between the two ends. This CDR3 contains 13 residues. CDR1 SGHRS and CDR2 YFSETQ come from the germline V gene. The CDR3 loop reads CASSLGPGTEQYF. CDR3 nucleotides: TGCGCCAGCAGCTTGGGCCCCGGGACAGAGCAGTACTTC.

A word on this clone: Additional DNA sequences in this sample encode the identical CDR3. The J gene is TRBJ2-7, the V gene TRBV5-8; 10 bases line up with TRBD1. V was clipped by 4 bases and J by 4 bases; unmatched bases: 5. Per germline, CDR1 SGHTS and CDR2 YDEGEE. This CDR3 is 14 amino acids long. The CDR3 bases are TGTGCCAGCAGCCCTGGGACAGGGGTGTACGAGCAGTACTTC. Encoded protein: CASSPGTGVYEQYF.

The rearrangement joins TRBV15 to TRBJ2-1; possibly TRBD2 for D (5 bases). The V end was cut by 1 base, the J end by 0 bases, with 13 bases between. CDR1 and CDR2 (germline): LNHNV, YYDKDF (reference sequence). This CDR3 region has 17 residues. CDR3 sequence: CATSRGPTSISYNEQFF. CDR3 DNA: TGTGCCACCAGCAGAGGCCCCACTAGTATCTCCTACAATGAGCAGTTCTTC.

V usage is TRBV5-4 and J usage is TRBJ2-5, with a tentative D call TRBD2 (6 bases). Germline V gene data show CDR1 as SGHNT and CDR2 as YYREEE (reference sequence). There are 15 residues in the CDR3. Trimming removed 1 base from V and 0 bases from J, with 10 bases in between. The DNA of the CDR3 is TGTGCCAGCAGCTTGCCGGGAGCCTACCAAGAGACCCAGTACTTC. It encodes CASSLPGAYQETQYF.

This chain links TRBV5-6 with TRBJ1-2; perhaps TRBD1 as D (5 bases). From germline, CDR1 is SGHDT and CDR2 YYEEEE. The CDR3 runs to 13 residues. The ends were cut back, 4 bases at V and 8 bases at J, with 15 bases in the middle. CDR3 protein: CASSRGRAHGYTF. CDR3 DNA: TGTGCCAGCAGCCGCGGCAGGGCCCACGGCTACACCTTC.

V usage is TRBV13 and J usage is TRBJ2-7, with a possible D match to TRBD1 (7 bases). The CDR3 covers 14 residues. The germline gives CDR1 PRHDT, CDR2 FYEKMQ (reference sequence). V gave up 5 bases and J gave up 2 bases, with 13 bases separating them. For the CDR3, the DNA is TGTGCCAGCAGCCCGACAGGGAGGACCTACGAGCAGTACTTC. It translates to CASSPTGRTYEQYF.

The chain couples TRBV2 to TRBJ1-4; a possible D gene is TRBD1 (6 bases). The CDR3 is made up of 14 amino acids. Germline CDR1 and CDR2: SNHLY and FYNNEI. V was clipped by 1 base and J by 5 bases, with 8 bases between them. The CDR3 DNA is TGTGCCAGCAGTGAAGGGCAGGGGAATGAAAAACTGTTTTTT. It codes for CASSEGQGNEKLFF.